The clone carrying this T cell receptor (beta chain) was detected ten times or more. V was trimmed by 6 bases and J by 5 bases, leaving 9 bases between them. This CDR3 comprises 11 residues. Germline-derived CDR1 and CDR2 are DFQATT and SNEGSKA (reference sequence). The beta constant-region primer was an equimolar mix of two oligonucleotides covering TRBC1 and TRBC2. TCRdb redid the calling of the UMI-ligation and nested PCR reads with MiXCR, one entry per CDR3 protein. The profile shows tens of thousands of distinct CDR3 sequences, around 13% of them singletons. The sample comes from a study of naive and memory T cell subsets.

The chain has TRBV20-1 and TRBJ2-3; unclear D gene. The sequence came from a human donor in good health. The material sequenced was central memory CD4+ T cells from blood. The chain's CDR3 is CSALARDTQYF. CDR3 sequence (DNA): TGCAGTGCCCTTGCTAGAGATACGCAGTATTTT.